This TCR beta chain was recovered during a study of T cells in Graves' hyperthyroidism and ophthalmopathy (dated by TCRdb to the late 2010s). Turning to the overall study: Peripheral blood samples were taken at initial diagnosis, before any treatment was given. Prospective prediction of ophthalmopathy was tested in an independent validation cohort consisting of 18 hyperthyroidism patients and approximately 16 patients who later progressed to ophthalmopathy. The approximately 97 discovery patients were randomly divided into training and test sets at a 7:3 ratio. TCR Vbeta CDR3 sequencing of 120 to 150 peripheral blood samples (43 ophthalmopathy, over 70 hyperthyroidism and approximately 17 progressor patients) is reported in the paper. Following sampling, methimazole starting at 30 mg daily was given to hyperthyroidism patients, and high-dose intravenous methylprednisolone was given to ophthalmopathy patients. The study also compared thyroid tissue and blood T-cell repertoires from more than 5 Graves' hyperthyroidism patients. TCR V-J signatures able to tell the groups apart were searched for in a discovery cohort of 90 to 100 patients, of whom around 43 had Graves' ophthalmopathy and around 56 had stable Graves' hyperthyroidism.

What the study reported, not specific to this receptor: Most expanded thyroid clonotypes (frequency above 0.001) were also found in blood, which suggests that blood repertoires may mirror thyroid immune responses. In validation, progression to ophthalmopathy was predicted by the model with approximately 67% sensitivity and roughly 72% specificity, a median of approximately 7.1 months before onset. A model built on a 13 V-J signature distinguished ophthalmopathy from stable hyperthyroidism, reaching 87.88% sensitivity and around 81% specificity in cross-validation and 80%/75% in testing. No statistical method was used to fix the sample size in advance, and group allocation was not hidden from the investigators.

Including the terminal cysteine and phenylalanine, the CDR3 comprises 11 residues. Only the CDR3 DNA is retained, 33 bases long and in frame from the first base. V was cut back by 2 bases and J by 8 bases, leaving a gap of 4 bases between them. Per the germline V gene, SGHVS is the CDR1 and FNYEAQ is the CDR2. This clonotype was recorded at least ten times. Which antigen it targets is not known. No much larger clonotype is one base removed from it; base qualities were not supplied. The TCR beta CDR3 regions were amplified from the RNA transcripts. The TCR CDR3 was subjected to a first round of RT-PCR using the HTBI primer set and the Qiagen OneStep RT-PCR kit. Libraries were constructed in a second round of multiplex PCR, after which size selection and purification were carried out. The libraries were sequenced on an Illumina HiSeq2000 using paired-end 100 bp reads. Per the source publication's procedure: Raw data were processed with SOAPnuke, discarding reads with adapters, uncalled bases, mean Phred below 15, or no exact constant-primer or identifier match. COPE v1.2.5 was used to merge high-quality paired reads, and clonotypes were defined as unique nucleotide sequences. Clonotypes were aligned to IMGT TRBV, TRBD and TRBJ reference segments using MiTCR v1.1. Analysis was restricted to V-J combinations with a frequency above 0.0001, which covered approximately 99% of repertoires. A TCS score was defined as the ratio between F50 (clonal expansion) and ExV (chaos), using BLOSUM62-based TCRdist between CDR3 peptides within each V-J. Welch's t-statistics and random forest reduced around 550 V-J features to around 14, which were used in a naive Bayes classifier (R e1071). TCRdb reprocessing: public reads trimmed at Q25 with fastp, clones called with MiXCR, in-frame beta chains kept. All rows with the same CDR3 protein become a single entry with the most common DNA and genes. The V and J calls were determined by TCRdb, not by the authors. The sample table shows 390,000 or so distinct CDR3 sequences, and about 15% are seen once. The ten top clones hold about 13% of the sample.

In the ophthalmopathy patients, disease was moderately to severely active, with a Clinical Activity Score of 3 or more, a NOSPECS grade of 4 or more, and a duration of less than 3 months. Exclusion was applied to patients with uncontrolled infections, other autoimmune diseases, pregnancy or lactation. Diagnoses were established on the basis of clinical symptoms, serum thyroxine and TRAb, thyroid ultrasound, and orbital computed tomography. Ficoll-Paque density gradient centrifugation was used to isolate PBMCs from about 9 ml of fresh peripheral blood. Trizol reagent was used to extract total RNA, and RNA quality was then checked on an Agilent 2100 Bioanalyzer.

Material: blood. This receptor was identified in a man aged 18 to 35 with Graves' ophthalmopathy. The chain was built from TRBV7-6 and TRBJ2-1; a confident D gene designation cannot be given. The CDR3 reads CASSLYDEQFF. The DNA is as follows: TGTGCCAGCAGCTTATACGATGAGCAGTTCTTC.